This T cell receptor beta chain was sequenced in a study of beta chain features in type 1 diabetes. Study overall: Cell yields, gender and age were comparable in patients and healthy donors.

This CDR3 contains 20 residues. Trimming cost V 0 bases and J 0 bases; bases outside gene matches: 12. Germline values: CDR1 LGHNT, CDR2 FRNRAP. The investigators reverse transcribed all of the isolated RNA, so they sequenced expressed TCRB transcripts. Assay used: immunoSEQ multiplex PCR; TCRdb lists only in-frame clones, some missing. Among hundreds of thousands of clones listed, about 14% were seen once. The rearrangement links TRBV12-5 to TRBJ2-4; TRBD1 matches at 9 bases. The sequenced material came from naive CD4+ T cells from blood. The clonotype was recovered from a man aged 30-40 years in good health. The CDR3, as DNA: TGTGCTAGTGGTTTGGTAATTCGGGACAGGGCAAAACTAGCCAAAAACATTCAGTACTTC. This translates into CASGLVIRDRAKLAKNIQYF.